This T cell receptor beta chain was profiled in a study of cytomegalovirus exposure and HLA in healthy donors. Study conclusions and caveats: It was reported in a later analysis that an Asian-associated ancestry cluster showed fewer N-insertions than the approximately 690-donor mean. V- and J-gene trimming in TCR beta was tied to a missense DCLRE1C variant by an analysis performed later. An assumption of roughly uniform sequencing depth across donors underlay the presence/absence analyses.

In regard to this clone: Its specificity is unknown.

The primer mix had 60 Vbeta and 13 Jbeta primers. Sequencing used immunoSEQ multiplex PCR; TCRdb keeps in-frame clones, though not all of them. The sample has about 140,000 clones; more than 70% are singletons. Per germline, CDR1 SEHNR and CDR2 FQNEAQ (reference sequence). V lost 6 bases, J lost 2 bases, and 19 bases stayed unmatched. CDR3 length: 18 amino acids. The receptor comes from a woman in her fifties or sixties in good health and CMV-seronegative. This chain joins TRBV7-9 and TRBJ2-7; 7 nucleotides match TRBD1. The sequenced sample was PBMCs. The CDR3 DNA is TGTGCCAGCAGTTTAATCCCTTTGGGAGACAGGGCTCCCTACGAGCAGTACTTC. This sequence encodes CASSLIPLGDRAPYEQYF.